This T cell receptor (beta chain) comes out of a study of shared clonotypes between healthy human individuals. The study's findings and limits: Specimens sampled were limited to blood, with tissue repertoires likely differing.

Worth noting for this clone: Its specificity is unknown.

Deletions cut 0 bases from V and 9 bases from J, with 14 bases between. The CDR3 covers 13 residues. Germline assignment: CDR1 GTSNPN and CDR2 SVGIG (reference sequence). The donor population consisted of healthy HIV-negative adults with no recent acute infections or vaccinations. Only in-frame clones appear in the TCRdb table, and some are missing; sequencing was by immunoSEQ multiplex PCR. Of fewer than 650,000 clones listed, 75% to 85% are singletons. Sequencing input: PBMCs. The sequence came from a woman aged 40 to 50 in good health. Some clones in this sample may be carry-over from other donors' samples. The V call is TRBV30, the J call TRBJ2-5; D possibly matches TRBD1 or TRBD2 (5 bases each). CDR3 amino acids: CAWSVGPQRAQYF. In DNA, the CDR3 is TGTGCCTGGAGTGTGGGACCCCAAAGGGCCCAGTACTTC.